The 9 T cell receptor beta chains below were found in one sample sequenced in a study of T cell responses to AZD1222 COVID-19 vaccine. Profiled with immunoSEQ multiplex PCR; TCRdb holds only in-frame clones, not every one. The sample lists about 78,000 clones, 87% occurring once. The source was peripheral blood, collected on day 0 of AZD1222 vaccination. The source is an adult in good health.

This chain connects TRBV10-2 to TRBJ2-1; 11 nucleotides match TRBD2. Per germline, CDR1 WSHSY and CDR2 SAAADI. The CDR3 has 17 amino acids. Trimming removed 2 bases from V and 3 bases from J; junction bases left unmatched: 6. The CDR3 sequence: CASSETLAGGNYNEQFF. In nucleotides, the CDR3 is TGCGCCAGCAGTGAGACCTTAGCGGGAGGGAACTACAATGAGCAGTTCTTC.

The chain is built from TRBV27 and TRBJ1-6, with D tentatively TRBD1 (6 bases). The ends were cut back, 4 bases at V and 0 bases at J, with 16 bases in the middle. Germline CDR1 reads MNHEY; CDR2 reads SMNVEV (reference sequence). This CDR3 has 18 residues. CDR3 protein: CASSSGRGVSSYNSPLHF. CDR3 sequence (DNA): TGTGCCAGCAGTTCTGGCAGGGGAGTGAGCTCCTATAATTCACCCCTCCACTTT.

J is TRBJ1-5 and V is TRBV5-1; D may be TRBD1 (6 bases). Germline-derived CDR1 and CDR2 are SGHRS and YFSETQ. V lost 4 bases, J lost 1 base, and 9 bases lay in between. The CDR3 contains 14 residues. The chain's CDR3 is CASSHRESNQPQHF. The CDR3 DNA reads as TGCGCCAGCAGCCACAGGGAGAGCAATCAGCCCCAGCATTTT.

This chain links TRBV10-3 with TRBJ1-1; 9 bases align to TRBD1. The V gene's germline CDR1 is ENHRY and CDR2 SYGVKD. V lost 6 bases and J lost 1; bases outside the gene matches: 6. The CDR3 contains 15 residues. This CDR3 is CAIRELGQGNTEAFF. Here the CDR3 DNA reads TGTGCCATCAGGGAACTGGGACAGGGGAACACTGAAGCTTTCTTT.

This chain joins TRBV6-2 or TRBV6-3 and TRBJ2-5; TRBD2 matches at 7 bases. From germline, CDR1 is MNHEY and CDR2 SVGEGT. There are 13 residues in the CDR3. V was clipped by 2 bases and J by 14 bases; unmatched bases: 11. This chain's CDR3 is CASSYAGLELPYF. In DNA form, the CDR3 reads TGTGCCAGCAGTTACGCCGGACTAGAATTACCTTACTTC.

The chain has TRBV27 and TRBJ2-7; 8 bases are a match to TRBD1. The germline CDR1 and CDR2 sequences are MNHEY and SMNVEV (reference sequence). CDR3 size: 14 residues. With V trimmed by 5 bases and J by 5 bases, 8 bases remained unmatched. CDR3 sequence reads: CASSPGQGGDEQYF. The CDR3 DNA follows: TGTGCCAGCAGTCCCGGACAGGGTGGCGACGAGCAGTACTTC.

The rearrangement links TRBV6-1 to TRBJ1-2, with D perhaps matching TRBD1 (6 bases). CDR3 length: 15 amino acids. V shed 2 bases and J shed 4 bases, with 14 bases lying between them. The germline V gene encodes CDR1 MNHNS and CDR2 SASEGT. Here the CDR3 reads CASSETWTAFYGYTF. The CDR3 DNA is TGTGCCAGCAGTGAAACCTGGACAGCCTTCTATGGCTACACCTTC.

A single count supports this clone. The CDR3 protein is CASSRGTANTEAFF. The CDR3, as DNA: TGTGCCAGCAGCAGAGGGACGGCGAACACTGAAGCTTTCTTT. V usage is TRBV9 and J usage is TRBJ1-1; possibly TRBD1 for D (5 bases). The germline gives CDR1 SGDLS, CDR2 YYNGEE. This CDR3 spans 14 amino acids. The V end was cut by 4 bases, the J end by 1 base, with 11 bases between.

This chain uses TRBV19 with TRBJ2-5, with 7 bases lining up with TRBD1. CDR1 and CDR2 from the germline V gene are LNHDA and SQIVND (reference sequence). V lost 6 bases, J lost 2 bases, and 3 bases stayed unmatched. This CDR3 comprises 13 residues. The CDR3 reads CASRRDRQETQYF. CDR3 nucleotide sequence: TGTGCCAGTAGGAGGGACAGACAAGAGACCCAGTACTTC.